Below, 28 T cell receptor beta chains from the same sample are listed, as sequenced in a study of blood T cell repertoires in COVID-19. The protocol was immunoSEQ multiplex PCR, while the TCRdb copy is restricted to in-frame clones and leaves out a portion. Of 85,000 to 100,000 clones in the sample, 75% to 95% were seen once. The specimen was peripheral blood. Receptors were obtained from a man between 60 and 75 years old with acute or convalescent COVID-19.

The chain employs TRBV2 and TRBJ1-5; TRBD1 is a possible D gene (5 bases). Germline lookup yields CDR1 SNHLY and CDR2 FYNNEI. The CDR3 length is 18 residues. Trimming cost V 6 bases and J 3 bases, with 24 bases left between them. The CDR3 loop reads CASSLTVAGGQFNQPQHF. In DNA, the CDR3 is TGTGCCAGCAGCCTAACGGTAGCGGGCGGACAATTCAATCAGCCCCAGCATTTT.

This clone was counted between two and nine times. The chain carries TRBV10-3 and TRBJ2-7, with D possibly matching TRBD1 (7 bases). The CDR3 covers 15 residues. V lost 3 bases and J lost 3, with 15 bases in between. The germline V gene has CDR1 ENHRY and CDR2 SYGVKD. In nucleotides, the CDR3 is TGTGCCATCAGTGAAGAGGGCAGGGGGGTCTACGAGCAGTACTTC. It specifies CAISEEGRGVYEQYF.

The chain uses TRBV19 and TRBJ1-6; 7 bases map to TRBD1. CDR3 length: 13 amino acids. Germline V gives CDR1 LNHDA, CDR2 SQIVND (reference sequence). V was pared by 0 bases and J by 15 bases, with 5 bases of the junction left unmatched. The DNA for the CDR3 is TGTGCCAGTAGTATAGATAGGGACAGTCGCCTCCACTTT. This encodes CASSIDRDSRLHF.

This sequence joins TRBV4-1 and TRBJ2-2; TRBD2 might be the D (5 bases). Per germline, CDR1 MGHRA and CDR2 YSYEKL. CDR3 length equals 17 residues. Trimming shortened V by 0 bases and J by 5 bases, and 16 bases separated the two germline ends. Here the CDR3 reads CASSQETSGGWTGELFF. The CDR3 DNA sequence: TGCGCCAGCAGCCAAGAAACATCTGGAGGATGGACCGGGGAGCTGTTTTTT.

V gene TRBV3-1 (or the pseudogene TRBV3-2) combines with J gene TRBJ1-2; D remains unclear. V lost 3 bases and J lost 8, with 19 bases in between. CDR1 and CDR2 from the germline V gene are LGHDT and YNNKEL (reference sequence). The CDR3 is made up of 15 amino acids. CDR3 amino acids: CASSHLDAGKDGYTF. CDR3 nucleotide sequence: TGTGCCAGCAGCCATTTGGACGCCGGGAAGGACGGCTACACCTTC.

This sequence joins TRBV14 and TRBJ1-2; D remains ambiguous. Germline V gives CDR1 SGHDN, CDR2 FVKESK. V was shortened by 4 bases and J by 4 bases, with 7 bases between the two germline ends. The CDR3 sequence is 12 residues long. Written as DNA, the CDR3 is TGTGCCAGCAGCCGTAATAGCTATGGCTACACCTTC. This encodes CASSRNSYGYTF.

This chain links TRBV7-9 with TRBJ1-1; D possibly corresponds to TRBD1 (5 bases). Germline CDR1 is SEHNR and CDR2 is FQNEAQ (reference sequence). V was trimmed by 0 bases and J by 1 base, leaving 12 bases between them. CDR3 size: 16 residues. CDR3 protein: CASSLASGRQNTEAFF. The CDR3 DNA follows: TGTGCCAGCAGCTTAGCGTCAGGGAGGCAGAACACTGAAGCTTTCTTT.

The chain carries TRBV5-5 and TRBJ1-5, with D possibly being TRBD1 (5 bases). CDR1 is SGHKS and CDR2 is YYEKEE in the germline V gene (reference sequence). This CDR3 comprises 14 residues. Trimming removed 4 bases from V and 5 bases from J, with 13 bases in between. Written as DNA, the CDR3 is TGTGCCAGCAGCGATAGGACAATCGATCAGCCCCAGCATTTT. The encoded protein is CASSDRTIDQPQHF.

The rearrangement links TRBV7-2 to TRBJ1-3; D is undetermined. The CDR3 extends over 14 amino acids. Germline V gene sequence: CDR1 SGHTA, CDR2 FQGNSA. The ends were cut back, 5 bases at V and 0 bases at J, with 8 bases in the middle. CDR3 nucleotides: TGTGCCAGCAGCCTGACTGTCTCTGGAAACACCATATATTTT. Translating gives CASSLTVSGNTIYF.

The chain recombines TRBV18 with TRBJ1-5, with D tentatively TRBD1 (6 bases). Trimming took 7 bases from V and 4 from J, leaving 11 bases between them. CDR1 is KGHSH, CDR2 LQKENI, per germline. The CDR3 sequence is 13 residues long. Here the CDR3 reads CASFGGLNQPQHF. Written as DNA, the CDR3 is TGTGCCAGCTTCGGGGGGCTTAATCAGCCCCAGCATTTT.

V gene TRBV5-1 combines with J gene TRBJ2-5, with 8 nucleotides matching TRBD1. Germline assignment: CDR1 SGHRS and CDR2 YFSETQ. V gave up 3 bases and J gave up 5 bases; unmatched junction bases: 12. The CDR3 length is 16 residues. CDR3 loop: CASSSAGTGKGETQYF. The CDR3 nucleotides read TGCGCCAGCAGCTCTGCCGGGACAGGAAAGGGGGAGACCCAGTACTTC.

The chain combines TRBV7-9 with TRBJ1-2, with 8 bases identical to TRBD1. The trim removed 5 bases at V and 5 bases at J, leaving 10 bases unmatched. The length of the CDR3 is 15 residues. Germline V gives CDR1 SEHNR, CDR2 FQNEAQ (reference sequence). The CDR3 coding sequence is TGTGCCAGCAGCCCATGGGACAGGAACTCTTATGGCTACACCTTC. This gives the protein CASSPWDRNSYGYTF. Using reference TRBV7-9 and TRBJ1-2 for the parts outside the CDR3, the full variable domain is DTGVSQNPRHKITKRGQNVTFRCDPISEHNRLYWYRQTLGQGPEFLTYFQNEAQLEKSRLLSDRFSAERPKGSFSTLEIQRTEQGDSAMYLCASSPWDRNSYGYTFGSGTRLTVV.

This clone was seen a single time. Additional DNA sequences in this sample encode the identical CDR3. This chain connects TRBV6-5 to TRBJ1-1; TRBD1 aligns across 7 bases. This CDR3 has 15 amino acids. The J segment lost 0 bases and the V segment lost 3 bases, leaving 4 bases of the junction unmatched. The germline gives CDR1 MNHEY, CDR2 SVGAGI. The chain's CDR3 is CASSYSGQLNTEAFF. CDR3 sequence (DNA): TGTGCCAGCAGTTATTCGGGACAGTTGAACACTGAAGCTTTCTTT.

The rearrangement uses TRBV28 and TRBJ1-3, with 7 bases identical to TRBD1. V shed 10 bases and J 0 bases; nucleotides not matched to a gene: 18. The CDR3 sequence is 18 residues long. Germline V lookup: CDR1 MDHEN, CDR2 SYDVKM. CDR3 protein: CATAGTARNGPSGNTIYF. The DNA for the CDR3 is TGTGCCACCGCCGGGACAGCCAGGAACGGGCCCTCTGGAAACACCATATATTTT.

This clone came up once. The chain is built from TRBV5-5 and TRBJ1-4, with TRBD1 matching 8 bases. The CDR3 loop spans 13 amino acids. The germline V gene encodes CDR1 SGHKS and CDR2 YYEKEE (reference sequence). V shed 3 bases, J shed 7 bases, and the junction held 2 bases outside the gene matches. CDR3 DNA: TGTGCCAGCAGCTCCGGGACAGGTGAAAAACTGTTTTTT. As protein: CASSSGTGEKLFF.

This clone was counted only a few times. The chain has TRBV9 and TRBJ1-2, with 8 bases identical to TRBD1. This CDR3 comprises 14 residues. The J segment lost 10 bases and the V segment lost 0 bases, leaving 8 bases of the junction unmatched. The V gene's germline CDR1 is SGDLS and CDR2 YYNGEE. The chain's CDR3 is CASSVAGQGGTYTF. In DNA, the CDR3 is TGTGCCAGCAGCGTAGCTGGACAGGGAGGAACCTACACCTTC.

V is TRBV6-5 and J is TRBJ2-5; no clear D. Deletions cut 2 bases from V and 4 bases from J, with 11 bases between. There are 14 residues in the CDR3. Germline values: CDR1 MNHEY, CDR2 SVGAGI. The CDR3 nucleotides read TGTGCCAGCAGTTACGATAACAGAGCAGAGACCCAGTACTTC. It yields the protein CASSYDNRAETQYF.

The chain combines TRBV29-1 with TRBJ1-4, with 7 positions matching TRBD1. The CDR3 totals 13 residues. Germline loops: CDR1 SQVTM, CDR2 ANQGSEA. J was trimmed by 4 bases and V by 6 bases; bases with no gene match: 5. CDR3 sequence reads: CSVKQGINEKLFF. The CDR3 DNA reads as TGCAGCGTAAAACAGGGGATTAATGAAAAACTGTTTTTT.

DNA of the CDR3: TGCGCCAGCAGCTTGGCGGGCAGGGAAAGGGAAAAACTGTTTTTT. Translation gives CASSLAGREREKLFF. The chain recombines TRBV5-1 with TRBJ1-4; perhaps TRBD1 as D (5 bases). The germline CDR1 and CDR2 sequences are SGHRS and YFSETQ. Trimming shortened V by 0 bases and J by 8 bases, and 14 bases separated the two germline ends. The CDR3 is made up of 15 amino acids.

The rearrangement joins TRBV29-1 to TRBJ2-1; possibly TRBD1 for D (6 bases). In germline, CDR1 is SQVTM, CDR2 ANQGSEA. The CDR3 loop spans 12 amino acids. V was trimmed by 7 bases and J by 4 bases, leaving 11 bases between them. CDR3 region: CSAETGYNEQFF. CDR3 bases: TGCAGCGCCGAGACAGGTTACAATGAGCAGTTCTTC.

The V call is TRBV5-4, the J call TRBJ1-2; D unclear. V dropped 4 bases and J dropped 3 bases, with 7 bases sitting between them. From germline, CDR1 is SGHNT and CDR2 YYREEE (reference sequence). This CDR3 region has 12 residues. The DNA for the CDR3 is TGTGCCAGCAGCCGTCCGGACTATGGCTACACCTTC. Translated, it gives CASSRPDYGYTF. Full variable domain (rest looked up from reference TRBV5-4 and TRBJ1-2): ETGVTQSPTHLIKTRGQQVTLRCSSQSGHNTVSWYQQALGQGPQFIFQYYREEENGRGNFPPRFSGLQFPNYSSELNVNALELDDSALYLCASSRPDYGYTFGSGTRLTVV.

In nucleotides, the CDR3 is TGTGCCAGTAGTAACCCGGGACAGACAACCTACGAGCAGTACTTC. Protein sequence: CASSNPGQTTYEQYF. The chain is built from TRBV19 and TRBJ2-7; 7 nucleotides match TRBD1. Trimming cost V 4 bases and J 2 bases; bases outside gene matches: 8. The CDR3 extends over 15 amino acids. Germline V gene sequence: CDR1 LNHDA, CDR2 SQIVND (reference sequence).

The chain is built from TRBV24-1 and TRBJ2-2; 12 nucleotides align to TRBD1. V shed 3 bases and J 8 bases; nucleotides not matched to a gene: 9. In germline, CDR1 is KGHDR, CDR2 SFDVKD. The length of the CDR3 is 17 residues. This CDR3 reads CATSDASGTGGLGELFF. In DNA form, the CDR3 reads TGTGCCACCAGTGATGCCTCCGGGACAGGGGGCTTGGGGGAGCTGTTTTTT.

The chain uses TRBV4-1 and TRBJ2-4, with 7 bases lining up with TRBD1. Germline-derived CDR1 and CDR2 are MGHRA and YSYEKL. The CDR3 totals 15 residues. V lost 0 bases, J lost 9 bases, and 8 bases stayed unmatched. In nucleotides, the CDR3 is TGCGCCAGCAGCCAAGAGTCAGGGGGTCGAGGCATTCAGTACTTC. Amino acid sequence: CASSQESGGRGIQYF.

V and J are TRBV27 and TRBJ2-3; weak D call: TRBD2 (5 bases). Trimming left V 10 bases short and J 5 bases short, with 22 bases between. The CDR3 has 15 residues. The V gene's germline CDR1 is MNHEY and CDR2 SMNVEV (reference sequence). CDR3 loop: CATAKRTPGGDTQYF. Written as DNA, the CDR3 is TGTGCCACTGCTAAGAGGACGCCCGGAGGAGATACGCAGTATTTT.

This chain links TRBV7-8 with TRBJ1-1, with 7 bases fitting TRBD1. The CDR3 covers 16 residues. Germline V CDR1 and CDR2: SGHVS, FQNEAQ. V lost 5 bases and J lost 2; bases outside the gene matches: 11. CDR3 region: CASSALAGDSNTEAFF. The CDR3 bases are TGTGCCAGCAGCGCTTTGGCCGGGGACAGCAACACTGAAGCTTTCTTT.

The chain links TRBV5-1 to TRBJ1-1, with D perhaps TRBD1 (5 bases). CDR1 and CDR2 (germline): SGHRS, YFSETQ. The CDR3 covers 13 residues. V was clipped by 7 bases and J by 7 bases, with 17 bases between them. The CDR3 DNA sequence: TGCGCCAGCCAGCCGGGGGGGAATTATGAAGCTTTCTTT. This sequence encodes CASQPGGNYEAFF.

V is TRBV19 and J is TRBJ1-5; perhaps TRBD1 as D (6 bases). V lost 5 bases to trimming and J lost 7 bases, with 24 bases between them. Per the germline V gene, CDR1 is LNHDA and CDR2 is SQIVND (reference sequence). The CDR3 consists of 17 residues. CDR3: CASSLPTGLAWVQPQHF. The CDR3, as DNA: TGTGCCAGTAGTCTGCCGACAGGTCTCGCCTGGGTGCAGCCCCAGCATTTT. Supplemented by reference TRBV19 and TRBJ1-5, the full variable domain reads DGGITQSPKYLFRKEGQNVTLSCEQNLNHDAMYWYRQDPGQGLRLIYYSQIVNDFQKGDIAEGYSVSREKKESFPLTVTSAQKNPTAFYLCASSLPTGLAWVQPQHFGDGTRLSIL.